These 30 T cell receptor beta chains came from one sample sequenced in a study of human thymus T cells. Libraries were prepared by immunoSEQ multiplex PCR; TCRdb keeps only in-frame clonotypes and omits some of them. The profile shows about 78,000 clones, 90% to 98% of them singletons. Thymus tissue was removed during corrective cardiac surgery. Input material: thymus tissue. All receptors come from a boy younger than two with a congenital heart defect but otherwise immunologically healthy.

The V gene is TRBV11-3, the J gene TRBJ1-2; D is undetermined. V was pared by 0 bases and J by 6 bases, with 8 bases between. The CDR3 covers 13 residues. Per germline, CDR1 SGHNT and CDR2 YENEEA. The CDR3 DNA reads as TGTGCCAGCAGCTTAGATCGTGAAGATGGCTACACCTTC. It yields the protein CASSLDREDGYTF.

This chain uses TRBV5-6 with TRBJ2-7; 10 bases are shared with TRBD2. This CDR3 comprises 16 residues. Trimming removed 0 bases from V and 5 bases from J; junction bases left unmatched: 8. Germline-derived CDR1 and CDR2 are SGHDT and YYEEEE. The chain's CDR3 is CASSLGLAGGKNEQYF. The DNA for the CDR3 is TGTGCCAGCAGCTTGGGACTAGCGGGCGGGAAAAACGAGCAGTACTTC.

The chain couples TRBV7-9 to TRBJ2-3; 8 bases fit TRBD2. This CDR3 contains 14 residues. The J segment lost 7 bases and the V segment lost 5 bases, leaving 8 bases of the junction unmatched. CDR1 is SEHNR and CDR2 is FQNEAQ in the germline V gene (reference sequence). The CDR3 DNA follows: TGTGCCAGCAGCAAAGCGGGGGTTCGAAATACGCAGTATTTT. It is translated as CASSKAGVRNTQYF.

The chain combines TRBV5-5 with TRBJ2-6; D gene ambiguous. Between the trimmed V and J ends, which lost 0 bases and 2 bases, there was a span of 18 bases. This CDR3 region has 19 residues. The germline V gene encodes CDR1 SGHKS and CDR2 YYEKEE (reference sequence). The CDR3 spells CASSLVLPTRPTGANVLTF. Here the CDR3 DNA reads TGTGCCAGCAGCTTGGTTCTACCCACACGACCCACTGGGGCCAACGTCCTGACTTTC.

The gene calls are TRBV19 and TRBJ1-5; 7 nucleotides match TRBD1. Trimming removed 2 bases from V and 4 bases from J; junction bases left unmatched: 8. Germline V gene lookup returns CDR1 LNHDA and CDR2 SQIVND (reference sequence). The CDR3 loop spans 16 amino acids. CDR3 nucleotide sequence: TGTGCCAGTAGTATACAGGCAGGGGGTGAGAATCAGCCCCAGCATTTT. This encodes CASSIQAGGENQPQHF.

The V gene is TRBV6-1, the J gene TRBJ1-5; 8 bases agree with TRBD1. This CDR3 contains 14 residues. The V and J ends lost 7 bases and 6 bases, in that order; junction bases with no gene match: 8. Germline CDR1 reads MNHNS; CDR2 reads SASEGT. CDR3 bases: TGTGCCAGCACCCGACAGGGGCTTTCTCAGCCCCAGCATTTT. It codes for CASTRQGLSQPQHF.

This chain uses TRBV19 with TRBJ2-4, with D possibly matching TRBD2 (6 bases). CDR1 LNHDA and CDR2 SQIVND come from the germline V gene (reference sequence). V lost 4 bases and J 4 bases, leaving 11 bases between the germline ends. The CDR3 contains 14 residues. Written as DNA, the CDR3 is TGTGCCAGTAGTAGATTAGCGGAGAAAAACATTCAGTACTTC. Its protein is CASSRLAEKNIQYF.

The V call is TRBV7-9, the J call TRBJ1-1, with 7 bases matching TRBD1. The trim removed 4 bases at V and 0 bases at J, leaving 2 bases unmatched. Germline loops: CDR1 SEHNR, CDR2 FQNEAQ (reference sequence). CDR3 size: 14 residues. The CDR3 protein is CASSSGQVNTEAFF. The CDR3 DNA reads as TGTGCCAGCAGCTCCGGACAGGTGAACACTGAAGCTTTCTTT.

The V gene is TRBV5-1, the J gene TRBJ2-2; the D call may be TRBD1 or TRBD2 (6 bases each). V was pared by 4 bases and J by 4 bases, with 11 bases between. The length of the CDR3 is 14 residues. Per germline, CDR1 SGHRS and CDR2 YFSETQ. CDR3 DNA: TGCGCCAGCAGCCCTCCGGGGGCCACCGGGGAGCTGTTTTTT. Its translation: CASSPPGATGELFF. The full variable domain, with the rest looked up from reference TRBV5-1 and TRBJ2-2, is KAGVTQTPRYLIKTRGQQVTLSCSPISGHRSVSWYQQTPGQGLQFLFEYFSETQRNKGNFPGRFSGRQFSNSRSEMNVSTLELGDSALYLCASSPPGATGELFFGEGSRLTVL.

The chain is built from TRBV27 and TRBJ1-1, with D unclear. With 8 bases removed from V and 1 base from J, the gap between germline ends came to 11 bases. Looked up from germline, CDR1 is MNHEY and CDR2 is SMNVEV (reference sequence). The CDR3 extends over 13 amino acids. DNA of the CDR3: TGTGCCAGCTCCCTCTTCCGGAACACTGAAGCTTTCTTT. This gives the protein CASSLFRNTEAFF.

The J gene is TRBJ2-5, the V gene TRBV25-1; D may be TRBD2 (6 bases). Germline V gene data show CDR1 as MGHDK and CDR2 as SYGVNS. Trimming pared 8 bases from V and 4 bases from J, leaving 20 bases between. The CDR3 is 15 amino acids. The CDR3 DNA reads as TGTGCCAGCGTATACGGGGGTTCCAAGGGAGAGACCCAGTACTTC. Its translation is CASVYGGSKGETQYF.

The chain's CDR3 is CASSQDVSPYEQYF. The CDR3 coding sequence is TGCGCCAGCAGCCAAGACGTCTCACCCTACGAGCAGTACTTC. The V gene is TRBV4-1, the J gene TRBJ2-7; D is uncertain. This CDR3 is built from 14 residues. Germline loops: CDR1 MGHRA, CDR2 YSYEKL. Trimming left V 0 bases short and J 2 bases short, with 8 bases between.

The chain joins TRBV6-1 to TRBJ1-5; 8 bases map to TRBD1. CDR1 is MNHNS, CDR2 SASEGT, per germline. V lost 1 base and J lost 10; bases outside the gene matches: 12. The CDR3 runs to 16 residues. CDR3 region: CASSEGVGQGVYPQHF. CDR3 bases: TGTGCCAGCAGTGAAGGGGTCGGACAGGGCGTTTACCCCCAGCATTTT.

This clone has a handful of counts. The CDR3, as DNA: TGCGCCAGCAGCGACACAGAGGACAGGGTTCCGGGTGAGCAGTACTTC. Encoded protein: CASSDTEDRVPGEQYF. The V gene is TRBV10-1, the J gene TRBJ2-7; 8 nucleotides agree with TRBD1. This CDR3 is built from 16 residues. V lost 6 bases to trimming and J lost 7 bases; unmatched junction nucleotides: 17. Germline CDR1 is WNHNN and CDR2 is SYGVQD (reference sequence).

The V gene is TRBV5-4, the J gene TRBJ2-7; 9 bases agree with TRBD1. Germline V gene data show CDR1 as SGHNT and CDR2 as YYREEE (reference sequence). This CDR3 spans 17 amino acids. Trimming took 4 bases from V and 1 from J; bases not matched to a gene: 12. The CDR3 loop is CASSPGARTGVSYEQYF. The CDR3 bases are TGTGCCAGCAGCCCCGGCGCTAGGACAGGGGTTTCCTACGAGCAGTACTTC.

In this sample, this clone turned up once. This rearrangement joins TRBV27 to TRBJ2-7; TRBD1 matches at 9 bases. After removal of 5 bases from V and 0 bases from J, the junction contained 2 bases not matched to a gene. CDR1 and CDR2 from the germline V gene are MNHEY and SMNVEV (reference sequence). The CDR3 has 14 residues. CDR3 sequence: CASSPTGGSYEQYF. The CDR3 nucleotides are TGTGCCAGCAGTCCGACAGGGGGCTCCTACGAGCAGTACTTC.

This sequence joins TRBV7-8 and TRBJ2-7, with 9 nucleotides matching TRBD1. Losses at the gene ends were 5 bases for V and 1 base for J; bases not matched to a gene: 15. The CDR3 sequence is 18 residues long. CDR1 SGHVS and CDR2 FQNEAQ come from the germline V gene. CDR3 nucleotide sequence: TGTGCCAGCAGCCCCCTAGGGTGGGACAGGGTTCTTTCCTACGAGCAGTACTTC. Protein product: CASSPLGWDRVLSYEQYF.

The chain joins TRBV28 to TRBJ2-7; no firm D call. The V gene's germline CDR1 is MDHEN and CDR2 SYDVKM. Deletions cut 0 bases from V and 4 bases from J, with 4 bases between. CDR3 length equals 12 residues. The CDR3 DNA sequence: TGTGCCAGCAGTTTATGCGGGTACGAGCAGTACTTC. Residues: CASSLCGYEQYF.

The gene calls are TRBV18 and TRBJ2-1; D unresolved. The CDR3 consists of 11 residues. CDR1 and CDR2 (germline): KGHSH, LQKENI. Trimming took 4 bases from V and 7 from J, leaving 5 bases between them. CDR3 nucleotides: TGTGCCAGCTCACATGGTAATGAGCAGTTCTTC. As protein: CASSHGNEQFF. Full variable domain (rest looked up from reference TRBV18 and TRBJ2-1): NAGVMQNPRHLVRRRGQEARLRCSPMKGHSHVYWYRQLPEEGLKFMVYLQKENIIDESGMPKERFSAEFPKEGPSILRIQQVVRGDSAAYFCASSHGNEQFFGPGTRLTVL.

V gene TRBV10-1 combines with J gene TRBJ2-1, with D maybe TRBD2 (5 bases). The CDR3 has 14 amino acids. Germline V gene lookup returns CDR1 WNHNN and CDR2 SYGVQD (reference sequence). Trimming removed 10 bases from V and 0 bases from J, with 13 bases in between. Written as DNA, the CDR3 is TGCGCCAACCCACCCAGCGGCTCCTACAATGAGCAGTTCTTC. This translates into CANPPSGSYNEQFF.

The V call is TRBV5-5, the J call TRBJ2-7, with TRBD1 matching over 9 bases. Per the germline V gene, CDR1 is SGHKS and CDR2 is YYEKEE (reference sequence). The junction had 20 bases not matched to a gene; V was cut back by 4 bases and J by 3 bases. The CDR3 is 19 amino acids. The CDR3 spells CASSMAGFGGGQGCYEQYF. CDR3 nucleotides: TGTGCCAGCAGCATGGCGGGTTTTGGGGGGGGACAGGGATGCTACGAGCAGTACTTC.

The CDR3 nucleotides read TGTGCCAGCAGCTTAAATACACTAAGCGGGCCCTACGAGCAGTACTTC. This codes for CASSLNTLSGPYEQYF. V gene TRBV7-8 combines with J gene TRBJ2-7; D perhaps matches TRBD2 (6 bases). Trimming took off 2 bases at V and 2 bases at J, with 16 bases between the two ends. Per the germline V gene, CDR1 is SGHVS and CDR2 is FQNEAQ. The CDR3 spans 16 residues.

V and J are TRBV11-2 and TRBJ2-3, with 9 bases that match TRBD2. Losses at the gene ends were 5 bases for V and 5 bases for J; bases not matched to a gene: 14. The CDR3 runs to 17 residues. CDR1 and CDR2 from the germline V gene are SGHAT and FQNNGV. The CDR3 sequence is CASSPHDLERGVDTQYF. CDR3 sequence (DNA): TGTGCCAGCAGCCCCCACGACCTCGAGCGGGGGGTAGATACGCAGTATTTT.

The chain combines TRBV11-1 with TRBJ2-7; D is tentatively TRBD1 or TRBD2 (5 bases each). This CDR3 comprises 14 residues. Germline-derived CDR1 and CDR2 are SGHAT and FQDESV (reference sequence). V lost 4 bases and J 8 bases, leaving 18 bases between the germline ends. CDR3 in amino acids: CASSYSGAPPKQYF. The CDR3 nucleotides read TGTGCCAGCAGCTATTCCGGGGCACCACCCAAGCAGTACTTC.

The chain uses TRBV5-4 and TRBJ2-5; 7 nucleotides agree with TRBD2. The V gene's germline CDR1 is SGHNT and CDR2 YYREEE (reference sequence). J gave up 5 bases and V 0 bases, and 16 bases lay outside the gene matches. The CDR3 consists of 18 residues. CDR3 sequence reads: CASSLDPRLAPRGETQYF. The CDR3 DNA follows: TGTGCCAGCAGCTTGGATCCCCGACTAGCCCCGAGGGGTGAGACCCAGTACTTC.

The V gene is TRBV5-5, the J gene TRBJ2-7, with D perhaps TRBD2 (5 bases). The CDR3 consists of 13 residues. The V end was cut by 2 bases, the J end by 2 bases, with 8 bases between. Germline CDR1 SGHKS, CDR2 YYEKEE (reference sequence). The CDR3 nucleotides read TGTGCCAGCAGCTTCGGGGTCCCCTACGAGCAGTACTTC. This codes for CASSFGVPYEQYF. The entire variable domain, with the rest obtained from reference TRBV5-5 and TRBJ2-7, is as follows: DAGVTQSPTHLIKTRGQQVTLRCSPISGHKSVSWYQQVLGQGPQFIFQYYEKEERGRGNFPDRFSARQFPNYSSELNVNALLLGDSALYLCASSFGVPYEQYFGPGTRLTVT.

This clone occurred once. The chain employs TRBV5-5 and TRBJ1-1; D unresolved. V gave up 4 bases and J gave up 1 base, with 14 bases separating them. The CDR3 has 15 amino acids. Germline CDR1 is SGHKS and CDR2 is YYEKEE (reference sequence). This CDR3 is CASSLPVSPNTEAFF. The CDR3 DNA follows: TGTGCCAGCAGCCTCCCCGTGAGCCCGAACACTGAAGCTTTCTTT.

This clone occurred once. The CDR3 sequence: CASSPFGKPPTYEQYF. The CDR3 DNA reads TGTGCCAGCAGCCCTTTCGGGAAGCCCCCGACCTACGAGCAGTACTTC. The rearrangement joins TRBV4-2 to TRBJ2-7, with a possible D match to TRBD2 (5 bases). CDR3 size: 16 residues. Trimming left V 4 bases short and J 2 bases short, with 18 bases between. Germline CDR1 is LGHNA and CDR2 is YNFKEQ.

The chain has TRBV7-2 and TRBJ1-6; D is ambiguous. The V end lost 5 bases, the J end lost 0 bases, and 11 bases lay between the germline ends. CDR1 and CDR2 (germline): SGHTA, FQGNSA. The CDR3 runs to 16 residues. The CDR3 region is CASSLPFNSYNSPLHF. CDR3 DNA sequence: TGTGCCAGCAGCCTTCCGTTTAACTCCTATAATTCACCCCTCCACTTT.

CDR3 sequence: CASSPGGLGAGNNEQFF. CDR3 nucleotides: TGTGCCAGTAGTCCCGGAGGGCTCGGGGCGGGAAACAATGAGCAGTTCTTC. This chain joins TRBV19 and TRBJ2-1; perhaps TRBD2 as D (6 bases). The CDR3 extends over 17 amino acids. V lost 5 bases and J lost 5, with 22 bases in between. CDR1 is LNHDA and CDR2 is SQIVND in the germline V gene (reference sequence).